The next 27 T cell receptor beta chains were all read from a single sample in a study of T cell responses to AZD1222 COVID-19 vaccine. Sequencing was performed with immunoSEQ multiplex PCR; in TCRdb, only in-frame clones are kept and a portion is missing. This table holds approximately 150,000 clones, around 93% found once. This specimen consisted of peripheral blood, obtained on day 0 of AZD1222 vaccination. These receptors originate from an adult in good health.

This clone occurred once. The genes are TRBV19 and TRBJ1-5, with no clear D. The germline gives CDR1 LNHDA, CDR2 SQIVND (reference sequence). This CDR3 comprises 14 residues. Trimming removed 3 bases at V and 7 bases at J, with 13 bases between. The CDR3 DNA reads as TGTGCCAGTAGTATTGGGCTCCGAGGACAGCCCCAGCATTTT. Translating it yields CASSIGLRGQPQHF.

The rearrangement links TRBV5-1 to TRBJ2-2; 9 positions match TRBD2. CDR3 length: 17 amino acids. The germline CDR1 and CDR2 sequences are SGHRS and YFSETQ. Trimming removed 4 bases from V and 1 base from J; junction bases left unmatched: 8. The CDR3 sequence is CASSDLAGAGNTGELFF. The CDR3 DNA follows: TGCGCCAGCAGCGATTTAGCGGGGGCCGGGAACACCGGGGAGCTGTTTTTT.

This clone was recorded once. This rearrangement joins TRBV7-2 to TRBJ1-2; TRBD1 agrees at 8 bases. Germline loops: CDR1 SGHTA, CDR2 FQGNSA. There are 16 residues in the CDR3. J lost 2 bases, V lost 5 bases, and 10 bases had no gene match. CDR3 region: CASSGGTGELNYGYTF. The CDR3 nucleotides are TGTGCCAGCAGCGGCGGGACAGGCGAACTCAACTATGGCTACACCTTC. Complete variable domain (other parts from reference TRBV7-2 and TRBJ1-2): GAGVSQSPSNKVTEKGKDVELRCDPISGHTALYWYRQSLGQGLEFLIYFQGNSAPDKSGLPSDRFSAERTGGSVSTLTIQRTQQEDSAVYLCASSGGTGELNYGYTFGSGTRLTVV.

The CDR3 DNA is TGTGCCAGCAGGACTAGCGGGGGAAGCGGGGAGCTGTTTTTT. Translation gives CASRTSGGSGELFF. The chain uses TRBV6-5 and TRBJ2-2, with 12 nucleotides matching TRBD2. Losses at the gene ends were 6 bases for V and 7 bases for J; bases not matched to a gene: 3. CDR3 size: 14 residues. CDR1 and CDR2 from the germline V gene are MNHEY and SVGAGI.

V gene TRBV7-9 combines with J gene TRBJ1-1; tentatively, D is TRBD1 (5 bases). The CDR3 runs to 14 residues. Germline loops: CDR1 SEHNR, CDR2 FQNEAQ (reference sequence). V lost 5 bases and J 5 bases, leaving 15 bases between the germline ends. The CDR3 reads CASSPVGTRTEAFF. The DNA of the CDR3 is TGTGCCAGCAGCCCTGTGGGGACGAGGACTGAAGCTTTCTTT.

This chain joins TRBV12-3 or TRBV12-4 and TRBJ2-5; TRBD2 agrees at 7 bases. With 6 bases clipped from V and 5 bases from J, the junction kept 6 bases outside the gene matches. This CDR3 spans 13 amino acids. The CDR3 DNA reads TGTGCCAGCAGACCCGGGACTAAGGAGACCCAGTACTTC. It is translated as CASRPGTKETQYF.

The rearrangement links TRBV19 to TRBJ1-5, with D possibly TRBD1 on 5 matching bases. In germline, CDR1 is LNHDA, CDR2 SQIVND (reference sequence). CDR3 size: 13 residues. V lost 6 bases, J lost 6 bases, and 12 bases lay in between. In DNA form, the CDR3 reads TGTGCCAGTAGGGATCCAGGGTCTCAGCCCCAGCATTTT. This gives the protein CASRDPGSQPQHF.

This chain uses TRBV5-6 with TRBJ2-5; 9 nucleotides match TRBD1. Per the germline V gene, CDR1 is SGHDT and CDR2 is YYEEEE. The length of the CDR3 is 14 residues. Germline trimming cut 5 bases from V and 5 bases from J; bases unmatched to any gene: 7. The CDR3 nucleotides are TGTGCCAGCAGAGCGACAGGGGGAGGGGAGACCCAGTACTTC. Protein product: CASRATGGGETQYF. Filled out from reference TRBV5-6 and TRBJ2-5, the complete variable domain reads DAGVTQSPTHLIKTRGQQVTLRCSPKSGHDTVSWYQQALGQGPQFIFQYYEEEERQRGNFPDRFSGHQFPNYSSELNVNALLLGDSALYLCASRATGGGETQYFGPGTRLLVL.

This rearrangement joins TRBV4-1 to TRBJ2-7, with 9 bases that match TRBD1. Losses at the gene ends were 3 bases for V and 2 bases for J; bases not matched to a gene: 5. The CDR3 consists of 15 residues. Germline V gene lookup returns CDR1 MGHRA and CDR2 YSYEKL. CDR3 sequence: CASSQTTGGPYEQYF. The CDR3 bases are TGCGCCAGCAGCCAGACTACAGGGGGCCCCTACGAGCAGTACTTC.

Here the CDR3 DNA reads TGTGCCAGCAGCTTGGGTGGCGTCGGTGACTATGGCTACACCTTC. Its protein product is CASSLGGVGDYGYTF. This sequence joins TRBV5-8 and TRBJ1-2; D is unresolved. The germline V gene has CDR1 SGHTS and CDR2 YDEGEE. The CDR3 has 15 residues. Trimming took 0 bases from V and 3 from J, leaving 12 bases between them.

The genes are TRBV5-4 and TRBJ1-4, with TRBD1 as a possible D gene (6 bases). Germline CDR1 reads SGHNT; CDR2 reads YYREEE (reference sequence). Trimming took off 5 bases at V and 4 bases at J, with 12 bases between the two ends. The CDR3 runs to 14 residues. CDR3 protein: CASSVGQINEKLFF. CDR3 nucleotide sequence: TGTGCCAGCAGTGTGGGACAAATTAATGAAAAACTGTTTTTT.

This sequence joins TRBV24-1 and TRBJ2-1; 7 positions match TRBD1. Germline lookup yields CDR1 KGHDR and CDR2 SFDVKD. The V segment lost 4 bases and the J segment 5 bases; nucleotides outside the gene matches: 10. The CDR3 extends over 16 amino acids. In DNA, the CDR3 is TGTGCCACCAGTGAGGACAGGCCCCGAGAGAACAATGAGCAGTTCTTC. Translating it yields CATSEDRPRENNEQFF.

J is TRBJ1-2 and V is TRBV30; 7 bases are shared with TRBD1. V lost 2 bases, J lost 2 bases, and 5 bases stayed unmatched. Germline V lookup: CDR1 GTSNPN, CDR2 SVGIG (reference sequence). CDR3 size: 14 residues. The CDR3 nucleotides are TGTGCCTGGAGTCCGGGACAGCAAAACTATGGCTACACCTTC. Translated, it gives CAWSPGQQNYGYTF.

The genes are TRBV19 and TRBJ1-3, with D unclear. This CDR3 spans 16 amino acids. Germline V gene data show CDR1 as LNHDA and CDR2 as SQIVND (reference sequence). The germline V and J ends were trimmed by 3 bases and 0 bases, with 12 bases remaining between them. The CDR3, as DNA: TGTGCCAGTAGTATGGGCCCTTATCCCTCTGGAAACACCATATATTTT. Its protein is CASSMGPYPSGNTIYF. Using reference TRBV19 and TRBJ1-3 for the parts outside the CDR3, the full variable domain is DGGITQSPKYLFRKEGQNVTLSCEQNLNHDAMYWYRQDPGQGLRLIYYSQIVNDFQKGDIAEGYSVSREKKESFPLTVTSAQKNPTAFYLCASSMGPYPSGNTIYFGEGSWLTVV.

V and J are TRBV4-1 and TRBJ1-1, with 7 nucleotides matching TRBD1. Germline assignment: CDR1 MGHRA and CDR2 YSYEKL. This CDR3 has 14 amino acids. V shed 6 bases, J shed 5 bases, and the junction held 9 bases outside the gene matches. The CDR3, as DNA: TGCGCCAGCAGGAGACAGGGAAGGCGGACTGAAGCTTTCTTT. Amino acids: CASRRQGRRTEAFF.

Only one count was recorded for this clone. The chain is built from TRBV5-4 and TRBJ1-5; D gene uncertain. This CDR3 is built from 14 residues. Trimming shortened V by 0 bases and J by 2 bases, and 6 bases separated the two germline ends. Germline lookup yields CDR1 SGHNT and CDR2 YYREEE (reference sequence). CDR3 bases: TGTGCCAGCAGCTTGGAGCCGGGCAATCAGCCCCAGCATTTT. As protein: CASSLEPGNQPQHF.

The chain recombines TRBV6-1 with TRBJ1-3, with 7 bases identical to TRBD1. Looked up from germline, CDR1 is MNHNS and CDR2 is SASEGT. V lost 3 bases and J lost 4; bases outside the gene matches: 9. The length of the CDR3 is 16 residues. The CDR3 region has the DNA TGTGCCAGCAGTGAGCAGACAGGGTGGGCAGGAAACACCATATATTTT. Its protein product is CASSEQTGWAGNTIYF.

This rearrangement joins TRBV6-1 to TRBJ2-7; 7 nucleotides line up with TRBD1. Germline CDR1 and CDR2: MNHNS and SASEGT. The ends lost 3 bases at V and 1 base at J; junction bases unmatched: 15. The length of the CDR3 is 18 residues. The CDR3 coding sequence is TGTGCCAGCAGTGACCCCTTTTCCGCGACAGGGCAATCCTACGAGCAGTACTTC. Residues: CASSDPFSATGQSYEQYF.

The chain employs TRBV11-2 and TRBJ2-7, with TRBD2 matching over 9 bases. With V trimmed by 5 bases and J by 4 bases, 15 bases remained unmatched. The CDR3 length is 17 residues. Germline CDR1 is SGHAT and CDR2 is FQNNGV. The chain's CDR3 is CASSRGRFLAGEYEQYF. CDR3 DNA sequence: TGTGCCAGCAGCCGGGGGCGGTTTTTAGCGGGGGAATACGAGCAGTACTTC.

The chain employs TRBV6-5 and TRBJ1-1, with a tentative D call TRBD1 (5 bases). Germline lookup yields CDR1 MNHEY and CDR2 SVGAGI. This CDR3 is built from 13 residues. The ends were cut back, 6 bases at V and 4 bases at J, with 12 bases in the middle. CDR3 coding DNA: TGTGCCAGCAGCCGCGGGGGGGTCACTGAAGCTTTCTTT. Translating gives CASSRGGVTEAFF.

The chain employs TRBV4-3 and TRBJ2-7; D is uncertain. There are 14 residues in the CDR3. From germline, CDR1 is LGHNA and CDR2 YSLEER. The V gene lost 0 bases and the J gene lost 2 bases, with 8 bases spanning the gap. The CDR3 reads CASSQDLSTYEQYF. The CDR3 bases are TGCGCCAGCAGCCAAGATCTTTCCACCTACGAGCAGTACTTC.

The chain carries TRBV4-3 and TRBJ2-7, with 12 bases fitting TRBD2. J lost 1 base, V lost 2 bases, and 3 bases had no gene match. Germline V lookup: CDR1 LGHNA, CDR2 YSLEER. The CDR3 is made up of 16 amino acids. The CDR3: CASSQTLAGGSYEQYF. The CDR3 DNA reads TGCGCCAGCAGCCAAACACTAGCGGGGGGATCCTACGAGCAGTACTTC.

The chain joins TRBV6-5 to TRBJ2-7; a weak D match, TRBD2 (6 bases). Germline CDR1 is MNHEY and CDR2 is SVGAGI. The CDR3 consists of 14 residues. The V gene lost 6 bases and the J gene lost 0 bases, with 12 bases spanning the gap. CDR3 in amino acids: CASRKEGSSYEQYF. The DNA for the CDR3 is TGTGCCAGCAGGAAGGAGGGGAGCTCCTACGAGCAGTACTTC.

The chain is built from TRBV15 and TRBJ1-1; the D gene is possibly TRBD1 (5 bases). The germline gives CDR1 LNHNV, CDR2 YYDKDF (reference sequence). V was shortened by 0 bases and J by 9 bases, with 14 bases between the two germline ends. This CDR3 comprises 14 residues. CDR3 coding DNA: TGTGCCACCAGCAGAGATCGAGGGCAGGGAAAAGCTTTCTTT. Translating gives CATSRDRGQGKAFF. The full variable domain, rest sourced from reference TRBV15 and TRBJ1-1, is DAMVIQNPRYQVTQFGKPVTLSCSQTLNHNVMYWYQQKSSQAPKLLFHYYDKDFNNEADTPDNFQSRRPNTSFCFLDIRSPGLGDTAMYLCATSRDRGQGKAFFGQGTRLTVV.

The rearrangement joins TRBV20-1 to TRBJ2-2; no clear D gene. The length of the CDR3 is 14 residues. Germline V gives CDR1 DFQATT, CDR2 SNEGSKA (reference sequence). The ends were cut back, 3 bases at V and 0 bases at J, with 8 bases in the middle. The CDR3 DNA sequence: TGCAGTGCTAGTTTGCACGCGAACACCGGGGAGCTGTTTTTT. It yields the protein CSASLHANTGELFF.

The chain carries TRBV7-8 and TRBJ1-6; no clear D. The CDR3 runs 15 residues. V was trimmed by 6 bases and J by 10 bases, leaving 19 bases between them. Looked up from germline, CDR1 is SGHVS and CDR2 is FQNEAQ. The CDR3 is CASSFVRVGTSPLHF. The CDR3 region has the DNA TGTGCCAGCAGTTTTGTTAGGGTCGGAACCTCACCCCTCCACTTT.

Only a few counts were recorded for this clone. V and J are TRBV7-2 and TRBJ2-5; D gene ambiguous. The CDR3 runs 15 residues. V lost 5 bases and J lost 1, with 14 bases in between. Looked up from germline, CDR1 is SGHTA and CDR2 is FQGNSA. The CDR3, as DNA: TGTGCCAGCAGCCCTAATGCGCTACCCCAAGAGACCCAGTACTTC. Translating gives CASSPNALPQETQYF.